The 26 T cell receptor beta chains presented below share a single source sample, sequenced in a study of blood T cell repertoires in COVID-19. Assay: immunoSEQ multiplex PCR; the TCRdb copy retains only in-frame clones and omits some. The table includes approximately 230,000 clones, 88% detected once. Sequencing was performed on peripheral blood. The receptors here all came from a woman in her thirties with COVID-19, enrolled during active disease.

The V call is TRBV18, the J call TRBJ1-2, with 9 positions matching TRBD1. Germline CDR1 is KGHSH and CDR2 is LQKENI. The CDR3 has 14 amino acids. V lost 3 bases to trimming and J lost 7 bases; unmatched junction nucleotides: 6. CDR3 region: CASSPGEDRGGYTF. Here the CDR3 DNA reads TGTGCCAGCTCACCGGGTGAGGACAGGGGTGGCTACACCTTC.

This clone has a single count. The genes are TRBV2 and TRBJ2-2; unclear D gene. V was shortened by 2 bases and J by 2 bases, with 12 bases between the two germline ends. The CDR3 loop spans 16 amino acids. CDR1 SNHLY and CDR2 FYNNEI come from the germline V gene. The CDR3 is CASSERSRLNTGELFF. As DNA, the CDR3 is TGTGCCAGCAGTGAACGGTCGCGACTCAACACCGGGGAGCTGTTTTTT.

V gene TRBV5-1 combines with J gene TRBJ2-6; TRBD1 matches at 9 bases. The CDR3 spans 17 residues. Germline-derived CDR1 and CDR2 are SGHRS and YFSETQ. V shed 4 bases, J shed 4 bases, and the junction held 9 bases outside the gene matches. This chain's CDR3 is CASSARDREVGANVLTF. CDR3 bases: TGCGCCAGCAGCGCCAGGGACAGGGAGGTCGGGGCCAACGTCCTGACTTTC.

The chain recombines TRBV11-1 with TRBJ2-5, with 11 bases matching TRBD1. The germline gives CDR1 SGHAT, CDR2 FQDESV (reference sequence). After removal of 0 bases from V and 4 bases from J, the junction contained 1 base not matched to a gene. CDR3 size: 15 residues. CDR3: CASSLAGTGGETQYF. CDR3 bases: TGTGCCAGCAGCTTAGCTGGGACAGGGGGAGAGACCCAGTACTTC.

V and J are TRBV6-2 or TRBV6-3 and TRBJ2-7, with a possible D match to TRBD2 (7 bases). The CDR3 has 15 residues. V was clipped by 2 bases and J by 3 bases, with 14 bases between them. The germline gives CDR1 MNHEY, CDR2 SVGEGT. The DNA for the CDR3 is TGTGCCAGCAGTTACAGGGGAGGGGGGAGCTACGAGCAGTACGTC. The encoded protein is CASSYRGGGSYEQYV.

This clone was recorded once. This chain uses TRBV14 with TRBJ2-2, with 9 bases that match TRBD2. The junction had 17 bases not matched to a gene; V was cut back by 0 bases and J by 3 bases. The germline CDR1 and CDR2 sequences are SGHDN and FVKESK. There are 21 residues in the CDR3. The CDR3 bases are TGTGCCAGCAGCCAAGAGCATCCCCTAAGTAGCGGGAGTCCCCACACCGGGGAGCTGTTTTTT. Translation: CASSQEHPLSSGSPHTGELFF.

The genes are TRBV4-2 and TRBJ1-2; TRBD1 agrees at 8 bases. The V gene end was trimmed by 1 base and the J gene end by 2 bases; junction bases not matched to a gene: 6. The CDR3 has 16 amino acids. The germline CDR1 and CDR2 sequences are LGHNA and YNFKEQ. CDR3 bases: TGTGCCAGCAGCCAAGGACTTTCAGGGGGCAACTATGGCTACACCTTC. Protein sequence: CASSQGLSGGNYGYTF.

This clone was seen once. The chain recombines TRBV5-1 with TRBJ2-5; 9 bases fit TRBD1. V was clipped by 0 bases and J by 5 bases; unmatched bases: 8. Germline CDR1 reads SGHRS; CDR2 reads YFSETQ. CDR3 length equals 16 residues. The DNA of the CDR3 is TGCGCCAGCAGCTTGGGTGACAGGGGGTCTGGTGAGACCCAGTACTTC. It is translated as CASSLGDRGSGETQYF. The variable domain in full, with the rest retrieved from reference TRBV5-1 and TRBJ2-5, is KAGVTQTPRYLIKTRGQQVTLSCSPISGHRSVSWYQQTPGQGLQFLFEYFSETQRNKGNFPGRFSGRQFSNSRSEMNVSTLELGDSALYLCASSLGDRGSGETQYFGPGTRLLVL.

The gene calls are TRBV29-1 and TRBJ1-1; 9 bases match TRBD1. V lost 1 base, J lost 10 bases, and 13 bases stayed unmatched. The CDR3 covers 15 residues. CDR1 SQVTM and CDR2 ANQGSEA come from the germline V gene. CDR3 amino acids: CSVEAAGQGALGAFF. CDR3 coding DNA: TGCAGCGTTGAAGCAGCGGGACAGGGTGCCTTGGGAGCTTTCTTT.

V and J are TRBV5-1 and TRBJ1-2; TRBD1 might be the D (6 bases). Per the germline V gene, CDR1 is SGHRS and CDR2 is YFSETQ. This CDR3 has 15 residues. V was cut by 0 bases and J by 3 bases, with 12 bases left in between. CDR3 bases: TGCGCCAGCAGCTTGGAGGGCAGGGGAGACTATGGCTACACCTTC. This gives the protein CASSLEGRGDYGYTF.

V is TRBV4-2 and J is TRBJ2-3; 11 nucleotides agree with TRBD2. With V trimmed by 1 base and J by 4 bases, 4 bases remained unmatched. The CDR3 loop spans 16 amino acids. Germline CDR1 reads LGHNA; CDR2 reads YNFKEQ. CDR3 DNA sequence: TGTGCCAGCAGCCAAGCGATAGCGGGGGGGCCAGATACGCAGTATTTT. It yields the protein CASSQAIAGGPDTQYF.

This clone was observed a few times. This chain uses TRBV4-2 with TRBJ2-3, with 7 bases that match TRBD2. This CDR3 is built from 21 residues. The germline gives CDR1 LGHNA, CDR2 YNFKEQ. J lost 4 bases, V lost 4 bases, and 26 bases had no gene match. The CDR3 is CASSPIGLGEGPYGPPDTQYF. CDR3 sequence (DNA): TGTGCCAGCAGCCCTATAGGGCTAGGGGAGGGCCCGTACGGACCCCCAGATACGCAGTATTTT.

In this sample, this clone turned up once. The V and J genes are TRBV7-9 and TRBJ1-2, with 8 nucleotides matching TRBD1. From germline, CDR1 is SEHNR and CDR2 FQNEAQ (reference sequence). The CDR3 has 16 amino acids. Trimming took 1 base from V and 4 from J; bases not matched to a gene: 8. This CDR3 reads CASSLVSDRDAYGYTF. In nucleotides, the CDR3 is TGTGCCAGCAGCTTAGTTTCGGACAGGGATGCCTATGGCTACACCTTC.

The rearrangement uses TRBV7-2 and TRBJ1-1, with D hard to call. The CDR3 contains 15 residues. The V gene lost 4 bases and the J gene lost 0 bases, with 12 bases spanning the gap. Germline V gene data show CDR1 as SGHTA and CDR2 as FQGNSA. Written as DNA, the CDR3 is TGTGCCAGCAGCTCCTTTCTATACCTGAACACTGAAGCTTTCTTT. This translates into CASSSFLYLNTEAFF.

This sequence joins TRBV14 and TRBJ1-3; D is unclear. The CDR3 is 15 amino acids. V was shortened by 0 bases and J by 3 bases, with 9 bases between the two germline ends. Germline CDR1 reads SGHDN; CDR2 reads FVKESK. The DNA of the CDR3 is TGTGCCAGCAGCCAAGAAAAGACTAGTGGAAACACCATATATTTT. This codes for CASSQEKTSGNTIYF.

The V and J genes are TRBV10-2 and TRBJ2-7, with no clear D. V was trimmed by 7 bases and J by 1 base, leaving 8 bases between them. Germline CDR1 and CDR2: WSHSY and SAAADI. There are 12 residues in the CDR3. The CDR3 DNA is TGCGCCAGCAACGGAGAATCCTACGAGCAGTACTTC. It translates to CASNGESYEQYF.

The CDR3 nucleotides read TGCGCCAGCAGCCGCCACAGGGGGCTAGGAACGGGCGGGGCCAACGTCCTGACTTTC. Amino acid sequence: CASSRHRGLGTGGANVLTF. J is TRBJ2-6 and V is TRBV4-1, with TRBD1 matching 9 bases. Losses at the gene ends were 4 bases for V and 4 bases for J; bases not matched to a gene: 14. Germline V lookup: CDR1 MGHRA, CDR2 YSYEKL. The CDR3 sequence is 19 residues long.

This chain joins TRBV6-5 and TRBJ1-1, with D perhaps TRBD1 (6 bases). The CDR3 loop spans 12 amino acids. Germline V gene lookup returns CDR1 MNHEY and CDR2 SVGAGI. V was pared by 10 bases and J by 7 bases, with 16 bases between. The CDR3 spells CATQQGIHEAFF. CDR3 sequence (DNA): TGTGCCACACAACAGGGAATTCATGAAGCTTTCTTT.

This clone has just one count. V and J are TRBV24-1 and TRBJ1-2, with D maybe TRBD1 (6 bases). The CDR3 is 14 residues long. The germline CDR1 and CDR2 sequences are KGHDR and SFDVKD. V gave up 9 bases and J gave up 1 base, with 14 bases separating them. CDR3 sequence: CATVAHRVNYGYTF. The CDR3 DNA reads as TGTGCCACCGTCGCACACAGGGTTAACTATGGCTACACCTTC.

This chain joins TRBV10-1 and TRBJ1-2, with D maybe TRBD1 (5 bases). Trimming left V 4 bases short and J 8 bases short, with 14 bases between. Germline CDR1 and CDR2: WNHNN and SYGVQD (reference sequence). This CDR3 is built from 13 residues. In DNA, the CDR3 is TGCGCCAGCAGTGCTGAACAGGATTTCGGCTACACCTTC. Amino acid sequence: CASSAEQDFGYTF.

The chain recombines TRBV7-2 with TRBJ1-2, with TRBD1 matching 7 bases. Germline-derived CDR1 and CDR2 are SGHTA and FQGNSA. V shed 0 bases, J shed 11 bases, and the junction held 12 bases outside the gene matches. CDR3 size: 15 residues. The CDR3 sequence: CASSLALRGGAGYTF. As DNA, the CDR3 is TGTGCCAGCAGCTTAGCGCTAAGAGGGGGCGCAGGATACACCTTC.

V is TRBV28 and J is TRBJ1-1, with TRBD1 as a possible D gene (6 bases). Trimming pared 5 bases from V and 1 base from J, leaving 17 bases between. Germline loops: CDR1 MDHEN, CDR2 SYDVKM. The CDR3 sequence is 16 residues long. This chain's CDR3 is CASSDPGTPENTEAFF. CDR3 coding DNA: TGTGCCAGCAGTGATCCGGGGACACCGGAGAACACTGAAGCTTTCTTT.

The chain links TRBV6-4 to TRBJ2-1, with D possibly being TRBD1 (6 bases). Trimming shortened V by 6 bases and J by 3 bases, and 12 bases separated the two germline ends. This CDR3 comprises 14 residues. From germline, CDR1 is MRHNA and CDR2 SNTAGT. This chain's CDR3 is CASSRDIYYNEQFF. The CDR3 nucleotides read TGTGCCAGCAGCCGGGACATTTACTACAATGAGCAGTTCTTC.

The J gene is TRBJ2-7, the V gene TRBV18; 9 bases align to TRBD1. Per the germline V gene, CDR1 is KGHSH and CDR2 is LQKENI. Trimming removed 6 bases from V and 7 bases from J; junction bases left unmatched: 10. CDR3 length: 14 residues. The chain's CDR3 is CASSRRTGEGEQYF. CDR3 in DNA: TGTGCCAGCTCTCGCCGGACAGGGGAGGGAGAGCAGTACTTC. The variable domain in full, with the rest retrieved from reference TRBV18 and TRBJ2-7, is NAGVMQNPRHLVRRRGQEARLRCSPMKGHSHVYWYRQLPEEGLKFMVYLQKENIIDESGMPKERFSAEFPKEGPSILRIQQVVRGDSAAYFCASSRRTGEGEQYFGPGTRLTVT.

This rearrangement joins TRBV9 to TRBJ2-7; maybe TRBD1 (6 bases). Germline CDR1 is SGDLS and CDR2 is YYNGEE. V was trimmed by 4 bases and J by 5 bases, leaving 16 bases between them. This CDR3 spans 14 amino acids. CDR3 in amino acids: CASSPDGQSNEQYV. CDR3 DNA sequence: TGTGCCAGCAGCCCTGACGGACAGTCCAACGAGCAGTACGTC.

This chain uses TRBV6-5 with TRBJ1-2; no firm D call. The germline V and J ends were trimmed by 7 bases and 2 bases, with 17 bases remaining between them. The CDR3 extends over 15 amino acids. Per the germline V gene, CDR1 is MNHEY and CDR2 is SVGAGI. The CDR3 sequence is CASTREGGSNYGYTF. DNA for the CDR3: TGTGCCAGCACCCGAGAGGGAGGGTCAAACTATGGCTACACCTTC.